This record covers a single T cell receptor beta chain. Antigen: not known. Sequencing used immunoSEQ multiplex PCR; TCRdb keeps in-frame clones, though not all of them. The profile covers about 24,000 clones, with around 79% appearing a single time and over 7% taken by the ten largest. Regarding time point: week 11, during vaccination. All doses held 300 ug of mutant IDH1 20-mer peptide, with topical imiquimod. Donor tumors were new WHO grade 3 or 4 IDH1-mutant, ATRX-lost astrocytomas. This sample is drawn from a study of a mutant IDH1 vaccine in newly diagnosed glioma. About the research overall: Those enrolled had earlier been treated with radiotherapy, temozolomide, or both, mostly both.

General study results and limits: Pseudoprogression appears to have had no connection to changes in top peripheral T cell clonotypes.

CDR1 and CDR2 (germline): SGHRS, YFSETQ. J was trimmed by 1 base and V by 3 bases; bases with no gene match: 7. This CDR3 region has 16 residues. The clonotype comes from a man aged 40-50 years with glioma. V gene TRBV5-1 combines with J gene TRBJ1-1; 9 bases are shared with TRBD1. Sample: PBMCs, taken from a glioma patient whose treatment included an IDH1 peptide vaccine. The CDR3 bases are TGCGCCAGCAGCTCTACAGGGGGCGCCTCGAACACTGAAGCTTTCTTT. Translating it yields CASSSTGGASNTEAFF.